This T cell receptor beta chain was recovered during a study of beta chain features in type 1 diabetes. Study-level findings and limits: Shortening that was moderate but significant affected the TCRB CDR3s of Type 1 diabetes patients in all four CD4+ subsets.

This clone was seen more than once but under ten times. Its antigen is as yet unknown. Expressed TCRB transcripts were sequenced because the entire RNA isolate underwent reverse transcription. TCRdb keeps only in-frame clones here, not all; method: immunoSEQ multiplex PCR. Of around 690,000 clones in the sample, around an eighth are singletons; the top ten hold about 0.11%. Unmatched junction bases numbered 12, after V lost 3 bases and J lost 3 bases. Germline V gives CDR1 KGHSH, CDR2 LQKENI. The CDR3 covers 17 residues. The V and J genes are TRBV18 and TRBJ1-1, with 8 bases identical to TRBD1. The sequencing input was naive CD4+ T cells from blood. This sequence originates from a man aged 30 to 45 with type 1 diabetes. The CDR3 coding sequence is TGTGCCAGCTCACCCCGTTCGATTACAGGGGGAGACACTGAAGCTTTCTTT. Translating gives CASSPRSITGGDTEAFF.